Given below is one TCR beta chain in context. The data derive from a study of shared clonotypes between healthy human individuals. Using immunoSEQ multiplex PCR, the repertoire was profiled, and TCRdb retains in-frame clones only, with some absent. The profile shows about 1.1 million clones, around 82% of them singletons. The CDR3 has 15 residues. From germline, CDR1 is SGDLS and CDR2 YYNGEE. V lost 1 base and J lost 2, with 13 bases in between. The chain joins TRBV9 to TRBJ2-7; no firm D call. Sequenced sample: memory CD4+ T cells from PBMCs. Documented subset: CD45RA-negative fraction. This TCR was recovered from a man aged 18 to 30 in good health. Some clones in this sample may be carry-over from other donors' samples. The chain's CDR3 is CASSVTPTSTYEQYF. CDR3 sequence (DNA): TGTGCCAGCAGCGTAACCCCGACAAGTACCTACGAGCAGTACTTC.